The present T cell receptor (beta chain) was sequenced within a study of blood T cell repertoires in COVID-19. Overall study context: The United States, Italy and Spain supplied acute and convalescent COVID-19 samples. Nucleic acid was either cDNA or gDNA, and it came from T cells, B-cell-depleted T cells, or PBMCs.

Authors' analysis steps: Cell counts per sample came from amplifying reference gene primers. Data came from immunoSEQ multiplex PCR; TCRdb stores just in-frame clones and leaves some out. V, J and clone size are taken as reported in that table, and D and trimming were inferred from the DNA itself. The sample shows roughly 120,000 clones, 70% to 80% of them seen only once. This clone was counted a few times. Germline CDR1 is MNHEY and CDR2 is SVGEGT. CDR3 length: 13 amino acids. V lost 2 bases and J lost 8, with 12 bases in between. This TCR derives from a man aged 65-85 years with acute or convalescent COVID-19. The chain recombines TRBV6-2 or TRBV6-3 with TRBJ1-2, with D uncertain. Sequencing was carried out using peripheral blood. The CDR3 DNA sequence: TGTGCCAGCAGTTACCGCGGGTCCAACGGCTACACCTTC. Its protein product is CASSYRGSNGYTF.